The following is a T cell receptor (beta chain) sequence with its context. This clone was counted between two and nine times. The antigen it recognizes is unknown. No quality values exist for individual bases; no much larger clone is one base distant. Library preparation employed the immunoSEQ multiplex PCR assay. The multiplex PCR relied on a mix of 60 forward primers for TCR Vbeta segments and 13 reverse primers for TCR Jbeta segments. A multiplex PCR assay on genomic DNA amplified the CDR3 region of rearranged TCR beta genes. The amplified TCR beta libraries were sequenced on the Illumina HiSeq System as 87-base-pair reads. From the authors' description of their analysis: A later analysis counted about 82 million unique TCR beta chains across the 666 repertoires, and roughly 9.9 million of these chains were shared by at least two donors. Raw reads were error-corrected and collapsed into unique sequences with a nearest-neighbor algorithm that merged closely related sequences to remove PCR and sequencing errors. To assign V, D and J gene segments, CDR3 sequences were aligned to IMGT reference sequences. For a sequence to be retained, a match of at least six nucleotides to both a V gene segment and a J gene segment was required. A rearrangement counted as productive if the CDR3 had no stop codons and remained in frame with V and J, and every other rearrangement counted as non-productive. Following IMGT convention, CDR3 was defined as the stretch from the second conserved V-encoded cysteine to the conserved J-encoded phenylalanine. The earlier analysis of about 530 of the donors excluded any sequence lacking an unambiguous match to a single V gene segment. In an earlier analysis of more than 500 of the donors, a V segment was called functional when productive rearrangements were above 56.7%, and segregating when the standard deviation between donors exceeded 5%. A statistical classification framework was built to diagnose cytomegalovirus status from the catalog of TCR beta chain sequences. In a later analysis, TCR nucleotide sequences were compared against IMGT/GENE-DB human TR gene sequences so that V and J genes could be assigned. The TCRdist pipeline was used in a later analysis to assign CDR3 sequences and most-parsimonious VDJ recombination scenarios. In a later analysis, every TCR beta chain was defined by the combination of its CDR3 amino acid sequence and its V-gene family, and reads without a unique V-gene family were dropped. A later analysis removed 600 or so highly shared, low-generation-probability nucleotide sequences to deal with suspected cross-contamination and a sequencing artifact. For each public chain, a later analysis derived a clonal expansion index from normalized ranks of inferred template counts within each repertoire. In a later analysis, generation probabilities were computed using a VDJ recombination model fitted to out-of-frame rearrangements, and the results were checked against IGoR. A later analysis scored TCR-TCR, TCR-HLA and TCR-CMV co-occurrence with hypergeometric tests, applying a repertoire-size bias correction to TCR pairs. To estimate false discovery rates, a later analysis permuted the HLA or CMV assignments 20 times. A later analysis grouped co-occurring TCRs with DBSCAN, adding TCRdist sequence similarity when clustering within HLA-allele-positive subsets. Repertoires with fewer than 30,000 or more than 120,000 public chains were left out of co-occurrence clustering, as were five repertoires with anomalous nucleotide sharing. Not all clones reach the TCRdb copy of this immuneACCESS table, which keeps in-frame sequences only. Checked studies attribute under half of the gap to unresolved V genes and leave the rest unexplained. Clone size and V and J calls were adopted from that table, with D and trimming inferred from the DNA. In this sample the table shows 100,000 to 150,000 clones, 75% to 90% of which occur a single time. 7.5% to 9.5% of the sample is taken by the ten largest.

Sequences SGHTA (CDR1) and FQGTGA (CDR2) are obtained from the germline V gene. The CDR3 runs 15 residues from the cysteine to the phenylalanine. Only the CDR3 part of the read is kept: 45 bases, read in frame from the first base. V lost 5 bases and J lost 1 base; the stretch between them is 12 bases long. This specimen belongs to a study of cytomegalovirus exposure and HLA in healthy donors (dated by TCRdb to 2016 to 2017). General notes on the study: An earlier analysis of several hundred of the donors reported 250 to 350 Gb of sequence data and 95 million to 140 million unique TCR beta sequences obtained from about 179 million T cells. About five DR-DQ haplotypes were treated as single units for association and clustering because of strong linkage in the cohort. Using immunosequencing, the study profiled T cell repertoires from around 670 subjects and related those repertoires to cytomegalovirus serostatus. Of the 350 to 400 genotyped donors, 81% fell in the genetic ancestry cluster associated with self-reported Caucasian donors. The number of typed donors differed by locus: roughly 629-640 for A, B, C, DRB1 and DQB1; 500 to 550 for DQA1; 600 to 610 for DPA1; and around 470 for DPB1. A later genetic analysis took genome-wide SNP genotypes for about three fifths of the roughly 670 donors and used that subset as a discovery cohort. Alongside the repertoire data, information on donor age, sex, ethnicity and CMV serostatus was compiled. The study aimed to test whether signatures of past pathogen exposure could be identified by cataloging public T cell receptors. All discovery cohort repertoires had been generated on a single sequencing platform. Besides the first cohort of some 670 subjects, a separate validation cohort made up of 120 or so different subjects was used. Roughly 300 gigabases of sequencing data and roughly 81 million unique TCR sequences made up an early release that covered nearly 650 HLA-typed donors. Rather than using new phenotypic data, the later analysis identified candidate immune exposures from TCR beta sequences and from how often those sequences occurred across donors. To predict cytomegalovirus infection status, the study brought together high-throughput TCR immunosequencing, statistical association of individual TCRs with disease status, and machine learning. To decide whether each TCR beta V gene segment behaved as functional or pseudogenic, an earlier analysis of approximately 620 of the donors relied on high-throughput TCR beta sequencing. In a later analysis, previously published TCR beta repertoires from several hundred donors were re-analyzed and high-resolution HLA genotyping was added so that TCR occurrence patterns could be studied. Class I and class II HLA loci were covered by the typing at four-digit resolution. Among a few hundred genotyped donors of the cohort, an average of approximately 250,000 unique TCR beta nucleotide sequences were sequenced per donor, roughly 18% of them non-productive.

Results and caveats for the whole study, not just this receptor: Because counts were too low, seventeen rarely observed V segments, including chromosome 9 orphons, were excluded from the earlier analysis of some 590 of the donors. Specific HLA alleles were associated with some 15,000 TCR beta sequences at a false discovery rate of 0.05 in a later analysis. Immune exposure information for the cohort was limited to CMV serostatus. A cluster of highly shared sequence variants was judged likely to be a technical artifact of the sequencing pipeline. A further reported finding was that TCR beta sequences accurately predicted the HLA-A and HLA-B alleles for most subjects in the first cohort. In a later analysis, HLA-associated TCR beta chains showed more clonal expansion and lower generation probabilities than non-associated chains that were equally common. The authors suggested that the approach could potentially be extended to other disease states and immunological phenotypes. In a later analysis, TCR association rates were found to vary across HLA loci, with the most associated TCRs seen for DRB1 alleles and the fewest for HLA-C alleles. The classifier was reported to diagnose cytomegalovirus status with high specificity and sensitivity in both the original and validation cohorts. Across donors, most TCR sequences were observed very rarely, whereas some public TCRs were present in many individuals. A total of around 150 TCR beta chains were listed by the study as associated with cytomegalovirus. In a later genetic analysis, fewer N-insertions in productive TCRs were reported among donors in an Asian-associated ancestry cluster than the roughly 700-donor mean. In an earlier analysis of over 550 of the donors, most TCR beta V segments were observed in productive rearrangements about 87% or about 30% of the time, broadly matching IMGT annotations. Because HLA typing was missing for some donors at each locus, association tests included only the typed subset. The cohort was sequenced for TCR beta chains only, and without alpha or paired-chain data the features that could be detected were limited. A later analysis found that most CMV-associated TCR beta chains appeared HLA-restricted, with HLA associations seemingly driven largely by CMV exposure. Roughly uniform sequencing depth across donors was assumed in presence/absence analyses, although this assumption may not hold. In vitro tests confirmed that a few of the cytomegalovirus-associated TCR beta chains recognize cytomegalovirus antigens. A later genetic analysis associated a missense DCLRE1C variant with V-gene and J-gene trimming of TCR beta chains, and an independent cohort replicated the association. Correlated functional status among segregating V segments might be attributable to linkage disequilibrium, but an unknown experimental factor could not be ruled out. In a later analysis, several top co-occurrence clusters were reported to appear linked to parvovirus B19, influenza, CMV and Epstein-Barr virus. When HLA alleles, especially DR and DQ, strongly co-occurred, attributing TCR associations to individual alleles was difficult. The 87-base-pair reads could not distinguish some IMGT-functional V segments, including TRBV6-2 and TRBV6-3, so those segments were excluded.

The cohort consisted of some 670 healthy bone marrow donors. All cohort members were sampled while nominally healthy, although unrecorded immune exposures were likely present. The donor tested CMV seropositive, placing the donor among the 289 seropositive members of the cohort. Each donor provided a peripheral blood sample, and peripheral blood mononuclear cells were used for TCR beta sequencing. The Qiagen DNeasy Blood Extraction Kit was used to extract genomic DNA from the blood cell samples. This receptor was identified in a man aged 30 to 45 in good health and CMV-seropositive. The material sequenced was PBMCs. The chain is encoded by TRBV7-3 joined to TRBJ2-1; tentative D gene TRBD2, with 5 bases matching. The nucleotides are TGTGCCAGCAGCCCCACTAGTAGTTCCTACAATGAGCAGTTCTTC. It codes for CASSPTSSSYNEQFF.